This T cell receptor beta chain was sequenced during a study of beta chain features in type 1 diabetes. The study's findings and limits: There were fewer insertions and more deletions at the VDJ junctions of type 1 diabetes patients. Within each of all four CD4+ subsets, Type 1 diabetes patients had TCRB CDR3s that were moderately but significantly shorter.

This clone was picked up a small number of times. Its target is unknown. Each of the CD4+ naive, central memory, regulatory and stem cell-like memory populations was sorted via CD45RO/CCR7/CD25/CD127/CD95/CD27. The ends lost 7 bases at V and 5 bases at J; junction bases unmatched: 10. This CDR3 has 14 residues. CDR1 and CDR2 from the germline V gene are SNHLY and FYNNEI. The entirety of the isolated RNA underwent reverse transcription, so expressed TCRB transcripts were sequenced. Repertoires were generated with immunoSEQ multiplex PCR, while TCRdb's copy carries only in-frame clones and drops some. The table has hundreds of thousands of clones, 15% seen once.

This chain joins TRBV2 and TRBJ2-5; 7 bases are shared with TRBD1. Sequenced input: naive CD4+ T cells from blood. This receptor was obtained from a man between 18 and 29 years old with type 1 diabetes. The CDR3 DNA reads TGTGCCAGCAAACTACAGGGGTTCGGGGAGACCCAGTACTTC. The encoded protein is CASKLQGFGETQYF.